The entry that follows covers one TCR beta chain sequence. The table came from immunoSEQ multiplex PCR; TCRdb's copy has only in-frame clones and leaves some out. The top ten clones hold less than 2.5% of a sample with some 250,000 clones, around 85% of them seen once. Looked up from germline, CDR1 is ENHRY and CDR2 is SYGVKD. Trimming removed 2 bases at V and 7 bases at J, with 8 bases between. CDR3 size: 13 residues. The record originates from a study of blood T cell repertoires in COVID-19. About the study: Collection of acute and convalescent COVID-19 samples took place in the United States, Italy and Spain.

Cohort assignment relied on participant-reported clinical history. This TCR came from a woman in her 50s who had recovered from COVID-19. The sequenced sample consisted of PBMCs or T cells enriched from blood (not recorded which). The genes are TRBV10-3 and TRBJ1-4; D is ambiguous. The CDR3 DNA reads as TGTGCCATCAGTGAGGGGCTCGTTGAAAAACTGTTTTTT. This translates into CAISEGLVEKLFF.